A selection of T cell receptor beta chains follows, all from one sample in a study of identifying expanded T cells in peripheral blood. Profiling relied on immunoSEQ multiplex PCR, and the TCRdb table lists in-frame clones only, not all of them. The profile shows more than 85,000 clones, about 91% of them singletons. The sequenced sample was blood. These receptors were taken from a person between 18 and 75 years old in good health. CDR3s include the opening cysteine and the closing phenylalanine or tryptophan. Each record gives: clone size, V gene, J gene, D gene, CDR3 protein, CDR3 DNA. A D gene is named only where the DNA matches it firmly. The size field is filled for only some rows; it gives once, few, many or a size class.

clone_size: -
v_call: TRBV2
j_call: TRBJ2-7
d_call: TRBD1
cdr3_aa: CASRTSGTAYEQYF
cdr3_nt: TGTGCCAGCAGGACCTCAGGGACAGCCTACGAGCAGTACTTC

clone_size: -
v_call: TRBV5-1
j_call: TRBJ2-5
d_call: TRBD1
cdr3_aa: CASSQTPGQQETQYF
cdr3_nt: TGCGCCAGCAGTCAAACACCGGGACAGCAAGAGACCCAGTACTTC

clone_size: -
v_call: TRBV6-5
j_call: TRBJ2-7
d_call: -
cdr3_aa: CASSYGGWNEQYF
cdr3_nt: TGTGCCAGCAGTTACGGCGGCTGGAACGAGCAGTACTTC

clone_size: few
v_call: TRBV19
j_call: TRBJ1-5
d_call: -
cdr3_aa: CASSKGLVEPQHF
cdr3_nt: TGTGCCAGTAGTAAGGGGTTGGTGGAGCCCCAGCATTTT

clone_size: -
v_call: TRBV4-2
j_call: TRBJ1-2
d_call: -
cdr3_aa: CASSQDVLNYGYTF
cdr3_nt: TGTGCCAGCAGCCAAGACGTGCTAAACTATGGCTACACCTTC

clone_size: -
v_call: TRBV19
j_call: TRBJ2-7
d_call: TRBD2
cdr3_aa: CASSIGLADYYEQYF
cdr3_nt: TGTGCCAGTAGTATAGGACTAGCGGACTACTACGAGCAGTACTTC

clone_size: -
v_call: TRBV27
j_call: TRBJ2-5
d_call: -
cdr3_aa: CASRGTGRETQYF
cdr3_nt: TGTGCCAGCAGGGGCACAGGGAGAGAGACCCAGTACTTC

clone_size: -
v_call: TRBV28
j_call: TRBJ2-1
d_call: -
cdr3_aa: CASSFYAKQFF
cdr3_nt: TGTGCCAGCAGTTTTTATGCAAAGCAGTTCTTC

clone_size: -
v_call: TRBV19
j_call: TRBJ1-1
d_call: -
cdr3_aa: CASSVTGFSTEAFF
cdr3_nt: TGTGCCAGTAGTGTTACAGGGTTCAGCACTGAAGCTTTCTTT

clone_size: -
v_call: TRBV2
j_call: TRBJ2-6
d_call: -
cdr3_aa: CASKLDSGANVLTF
cdr3_nt: TGTGCCAGCAAGCTCGACTCTGGGGCCAACGTCCTGACTTTC

clone_size: -
v_call: TRBV7-9
j_call: TRBJ2-7
d_call: -
cdr3_aa: CASSLASDRHEQYF
cdr3_nt: TGTGCCAGCAGCTTAGCTAGCGATCGTCACGAGCAGTACTTC

clone_size: -
v_call: TRBV5-1
j_call: TRBJ2-7
d_call: -
cdr3_aa: CAGGTEKGAGTYEQYF
cdr3_nt: TGCGCCGGAGGGACCGAAAAGGGGGCGGGGACTTACGAGCAGTACTTC

clone_size: -
v_call: TRBV19
j_call: TRBJ2-2
d_call: TRBD1
cdr3_aa: CASSTRDRGRRELFF
cdr3_nt: TGTGCCAGTAGTACCCGGGACAGGGGGCGGCGGGAGCTGTTTTTT

clone_size: -
v_call: TRBV5-1
j_call: TRBJ2-1
d_call: -
cdr3_aa: CASSLLGPISHEQFF
cdr3_nt: TGCGCCAGCAGCCTCTTGGGGCCCATAAGCCATGAGCAGTTCTTC

clone_size: -
v_call: TRBV14
j_call: TRBJ1-1
d_call: TRBD1
cdr3_aa: CASSRQGNAFF
cdr3_nt: TGTGCCAGCAGCCGACAGGGTAACGCTTTCTTT

clone_size: -
v_call: TRBV29-1
j_call: TRBJ2-2
d_call: TRBD1
cdr3_aa: CSVDRGSYTGELFF
cdr3_nt: TGCAGCGTTGACAGGGGGTCGTACACCGGGGAGCTGTTTTTT

clone_size: -
v_call: TRBV2
j_call: TRBJ1-2
d_call: TRBD1
cdr3_aa: CASREQGAHGYTF
cdr3_nt: TGTGCCAGCAGGGAACAGGGGGCGCATGGCTACACCTTC

clone_size: few
v_call: TRBV29-1
j_call: TRBJ1-1
d_call: -
cdr3_aa: CSVRPQGDTEAFF
cdr3_nt: TGCAGCGTTAGGCCCCAAGGGGACACTGAAGCTTTCTTT

clone_size: once
v_call: TRBV2
j_call: TRBJ1-2
d_call: -
cdr3_aa: CASRPGGGSYGYTF
cdr3_nt: TGTGCCAGCAGGCCGGGAGGAGGGTCCTATGGCTACACCTTC

clone_size: -
v_call: TRBV30
j_call: TRBJ1-1
d_call: TRBD1
cdr3_aa: CAWTGGAEAFF
cdr3_nt: TGTGCCTGGACAGGGGGAGCTGAAGCTTTCTTT

clone_size: -
v_call: TRBV6-1
j_call: TRBJ2-1
d_call: TRBD2
cdr3_aa: CASSDWLAGAQSPNEQFF
cdr3_nt: TGTGCCAGCAGTGATTGGCTAGCGGGAGCACAGAGCCCCAATGAGCAGTTCTTC

clone_size: -
v_call: TRBV5-1
j_call: TRBJ1-1
d_call: -
cdr3_aa: CASSLRGDTEAFF
cdr3_nt: TGCGCCAGCAGCCTGCGGGGGGACACTGAAGCTTTCTTT

clone_size: -
v_call: TRBV18
j_call: TRBJ2-5
d_call: TRBD2
cdr3_aa: CASSPPSSGSGETQYF
cdr3_nt: TGTGCCAGCTCACCACCGTCTAGCGGGAGTGGAGAGACCCAGTACTTC

clone_size: -
v_call: TRBV7-3
j_call: TRBJ2-2
d_call: -
cdr3_aa: CASSSIQGELFF
cdr3_nt: TGTGCCAGCAGCTCCATACAAGGGGAGCTGTTTTTT

clone_size: -
v_call: TRBV7-9
j_call: TRBJ1-2
d_call: TRBD1
cdr3_aa: CASSSSGVDRVYGYTF
cdr3_nt: TGTGCCAGCAGCTCCTCCGGGGTGGACAGGGTCTATGGCTACACCTTC

clone_size: -
v_call: TRBV6-4
j_call: TRBJ2-1
d_call: -
cdr3_aa: CASSDPKVNEQFF
cdr3_nt: TGTGCCAGCAGTGACCCTAAGGTCAATGAGCAGTTCTTC

clone_size: -
v_call: TRBV19
j_call: TRBJ1-2
d_call: -
cdr3_aa: CASSQQVVGGYTF
cdr3_nt: TGTGCCAGTAGTCAACAGGTAGTAGGGGGCTACACCTTC

clone_size: few
v_call: TRBV19
j_call: TRBJ1-1
d_call: -
cdr3_aa: CASSHRMNTEAFF
cdr3_nt: TGTGCCAGTAGCCATCGGATGAACACTGAAGCTTTCTTT

clone_size: -
v_call: TRBV11-1
j_call: TRBJ1-1
d_call: -
cdr3_aa: CASSLGLANTEAFF
cdr3_nt: TGTGCCAGCAGCCTCGGACTGGCGAACACTGAAGCTTTCTTT

clone_size: -
v_call: TRBV27
j_call: TRBJ1-1
d_call: -
cdr3_aa: CASRALGSGRNTEAFF
cdr3_nt: TGTGCCAGCAGAGCCCTAGGGTCGGGAAGGAACACTGAAGCTTTCTTT

clone_size: -
v_call: TRBV2
j_call: TRBJ2-7
d_call: TRBD2
cdr3_aa: CASSPRGRAGGRNEQYF
cdr3_nt: TGTGCCAGCAGTCCCCGAGGTCGAGCGGGAGGGCGAAACGAGCAGTACTTC

clone_size: -
v_call: TRBV6-5
j_call: TRBJ1-3
d_call: TRBD1
cdr3_aa: CASSPEGATGNTIYF
cdr3_nt: TGTGCCAGCAGTCCTGAGGGGGCTACTGGAAACACCATATATTTT

clone_size: -
v_call: TRBV4-1
j_call: TRBJ2-3
d_call: TRBD2
cdr3_aa: CASSRGRASGTDTQYF
cdr3_nt: TGCGCCAGCAGCCGAGGAAGGGCTAGCGGTACAGATACGCAGTATTTT

clone_size: few
v_call: TRBV2
j_call: TRBJ2-3
d_call: -
cdr3_aa: CASREDVGSADTQYF
cdr3_nt: TGTGCCAGCAGAGAAGACGTAGGCTCAGCAGATACGCAGTATTTT

clone_size: once
v_call: TRBV14
j_call: TRBJ1-2
d_call: -
cdr3_aa: CASRVNGGDYGYTF
cdr3_nt: TGTGCCAGCAGGGTGAACGGGGGTGACTATGGCTACACCTTC

clone_size: few
v_call: TRBV19
j_call: TRBJ1-1
d_call: -
cdr3_aa: CASISGANTEAFF
cdr3_nt: TGTGCCAGTATTTCAGGGGCGAACACTGAAGCTTTCTTT

clone_size: -
v_call: TRBV6-5
j_call: TRBJ1-1
d_call: -
cdr3_aa: CASTSRASGTEAFF
cdr3_nt: TGTGCCAGCACCTCCCGGGCCTCGGGAACTGAAGCTTTCTTT

clone_size: -
v_call: TRBV7-3
j_call: TRBJ2-7
d_call: -
cdr3_aa: CASSLTRETYEQYF
cdr3_nt: TGTGCCAGCAGCTTAACACGGGAAACCTACGAGCAGTACTTC

clone_size: -
v_call: TRBV11-2
j_call: TRBJ2-1
d_call: TRBD1
cdr3_aa: CASRTQGVEQFF
cdr3_nt: TGTGCCAGCAGAACACAGGGGGTTGAGCAGTTCTTC

clone_size: -
v_call: TRBV29-1
j_call: TRBJ2-5
d_call: -
cdr3_aa: CSVLGGPPLSQETQYF
cdr3_nt: TGCAGCGTTTTGGGGGGCCCTCCTCTTAGCCAAGAGACCCAGTACTTC

clone_size: -
v_call: TRBV19
j_call: TRBJ2-2
d_call: TRBD2
cdr3_aa: CASSISGLAENTGELFF
cdr3_nt: TGTGCCAGTAGTATTTCCGGACTAGCGGAAAACACCGGGGAGCTGTTTTTT

clone_size: -
v_call: TRBV9
j_call: TRBJ2-3
d_call: -
cdr3_aa: CASSARFTLKAGGTDTQYF
cdr3_nt: TGTGCCAGCAGCGCCCGATTTACCCTAAAGGCCGGGGGCACAGATACGCAGTATTTT

clone_size: -
v_call: TRBV7-6
j_call: TRBJ1-4
d_call: -
cdr3_aa: CASSQHQPDRLRVFF
cdr3_nt: TGTGCCAGCAGCCAACATCAACCGGACAGACTAAGAGTGTTTTTT

clone_size: once
v_call: TRBV7-3
j_call: TRBJ2-3
d_call: -
cdr3_aa: CASSSGAPGTDTQYF
cdr3_nt: TGTGCCAGCAGCTCCGGGGCGCCGGGAACAGATACGCAGTATTTT

clone_size: -
v_call: TRBV7-3
j_call: TRBJ2-1
d_call: TRBD2
cdr3_aa: CASSLSSGPYNEQFF
cdr3_nt: TGTGCCAGCAGCTTAAGTAGCGGGCCATACAATGAGCAGTTCTTC

clone_size: -
v_call: TRBV28
j_call: TRBJ1-5
d_call: -
cdr3_aa: CASHNRRSRPQHF
cdr3_nt: TGTGCCAGCCACAACCGGCGGTCGCGGCCCCAGCATTTT

clone_size: -
v_call: TRBV28
j_call: TRBJ1-1
d_call: TRBD1
cdr3_aa: CASSLLSAGGTEAFF
cdr3_nt: TGTGCCAGCAGTTTATTATCGGCAGGGGGCACTGAAGCTTTCTTT

clone_size: -
v_call: TRBV2
j_call: TRBJ2-3
d_call: -
cdr3_aa: CASWGGFTDTQYF
cdr3_nt: TGTGCCAGTTGGGGCGGATTCACAGATACGCAGTATTTT

clone_size: -
v_call: TRBV18
j_call: TRBJ1-3
d_call: -
cdr3_aa: CASSPSGVNTGNTIYF
cdr3_nt: TGTGCCAGCTCACCATCAGGGGTTAATACTGGAAACACCATATATTTT

clone_size: once
v_call: TRBV2
j_call: TRBJ2-3
d_call: -
cdr3_aa: CAGQRAGPTDTQYF
cdr3_nt: TGTGCCGGCCAACGGGCGGGCCCCACAGATACGCAGTATTTT

clone_size: -
v_call: TRBV30
j_call: TRBJ1-2
d_call: TRBD1
cdr3_aa: CAWSGQGRNYGYTF
cdr3_nt: TGTGCCTGGAGTGGACAGGGGCGCAACTATGGCTACACCTTC

clone_size: once
v_call: TRBV6-5
j_call: TRBJ2-2
d_call: -
cdr3_aa: CASSSPMGTGELFF
cdr3_nt: TGTGCCAGCAGCTCTCCTATGGGCACCGGGGAGCTGTTTTTT

clone_size: -
v_call: TRBV19
j_call: TRBJ2-1
d_call: -
cdr3_aa: CASSTQGNNEQFF
cdr3_nt: TGTGCCAGTAGTACGCAGGGAAACAATGAGCAGTTCTTC

clone_size: -
v_call: TRBV5-5
j_call: TRBJ1-6
d_call: -
cdr3_aa: CASSSGGNSPLHF
cdr3_nt: TGTGCCAGCAGCTCGGGAGGGAATTCACCCCTCCACTTT

clone_size: -
v_call: TRBV5-6
j_call: TRBJ1-1
d_call: -
cdr3_aa: CASTGRRMNTEAFF
cdr3_nt: TGTGCCAGCACCGGGAGGAGAATGAACACTGAAGCTTTCTTT

clone_size: -
v_call: TRBV28
j_call: TRBJ2-7
d_call: -
cdr3_aa: CASRPAVLSSYEQYF
cdr3_nt: TGTGCCAGCAGACCAGCGGTTTTAAGCTCCTACGAGCAGTACTTC